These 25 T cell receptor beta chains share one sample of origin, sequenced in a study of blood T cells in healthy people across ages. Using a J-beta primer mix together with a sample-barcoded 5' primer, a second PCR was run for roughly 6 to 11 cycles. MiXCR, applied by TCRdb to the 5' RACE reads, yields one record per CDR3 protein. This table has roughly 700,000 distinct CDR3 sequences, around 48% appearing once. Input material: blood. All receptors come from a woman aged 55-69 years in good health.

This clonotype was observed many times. This CDR3 reads CSARGGYQETQYF. CDR3 DNA sequence: TGCAGTGCTAGAGGCGGCTACCAAGAGACCCAGTACTTC. V usage is TRBV20-1 and J usage is TRBJ2-5; D unclear. Germline CDR1 reads DFQATT; CDR2 reads SNEGSKA (reference sequence). V was pared by 1 base and J by 0 bases, with 6 bases between. The CDR3 is 13 amino acids.

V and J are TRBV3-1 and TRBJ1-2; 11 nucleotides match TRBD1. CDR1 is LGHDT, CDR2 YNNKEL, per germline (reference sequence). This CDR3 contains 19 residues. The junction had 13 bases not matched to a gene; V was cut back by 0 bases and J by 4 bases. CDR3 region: CASSQEPFSDRGRIYGYTF. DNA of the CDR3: TGTGCCAGCAGCCAAGAGCCTTTTTCGGACAGGGGGCGCATCTATGGCTACACCTTC.

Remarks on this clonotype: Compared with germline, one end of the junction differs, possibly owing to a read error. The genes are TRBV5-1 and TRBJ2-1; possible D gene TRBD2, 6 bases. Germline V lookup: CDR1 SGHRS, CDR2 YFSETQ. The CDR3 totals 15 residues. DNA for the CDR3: TGCGCCAGCAGCTTGGCAGCGGGCTCCCACAATGAGCAGTTCTTC. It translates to CASSLAAGSHNEQFF.

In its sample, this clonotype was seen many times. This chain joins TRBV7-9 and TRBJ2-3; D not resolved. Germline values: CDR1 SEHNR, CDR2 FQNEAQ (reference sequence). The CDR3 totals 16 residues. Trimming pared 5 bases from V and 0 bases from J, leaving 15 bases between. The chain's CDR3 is CASSRQPYPSTDTQYF. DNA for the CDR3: TGTGCCAGCAGCCGTCAGCCGTACCCTAGCACAGATACGCAGTATTTT.

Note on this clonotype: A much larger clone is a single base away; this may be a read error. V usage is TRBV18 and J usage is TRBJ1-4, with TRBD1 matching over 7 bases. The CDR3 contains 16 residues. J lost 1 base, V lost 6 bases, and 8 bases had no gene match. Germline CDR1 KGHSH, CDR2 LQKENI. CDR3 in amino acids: CASSIRDRVTNEKLFF. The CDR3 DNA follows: TGTGCCAGCTCGATCCGGGACAGAGTAACTAATGAAAAACTGTTTTTT.

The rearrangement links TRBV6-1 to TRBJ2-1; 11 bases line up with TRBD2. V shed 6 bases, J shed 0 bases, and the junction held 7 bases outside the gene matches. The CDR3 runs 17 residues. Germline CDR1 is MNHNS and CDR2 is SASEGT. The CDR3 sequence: CASRGLAGDASYNEQFF. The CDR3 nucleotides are TGTGCCAGCAGAGGACTAGCGGGTGACGCCTCCTACAATGAGCAGTTCTTC.

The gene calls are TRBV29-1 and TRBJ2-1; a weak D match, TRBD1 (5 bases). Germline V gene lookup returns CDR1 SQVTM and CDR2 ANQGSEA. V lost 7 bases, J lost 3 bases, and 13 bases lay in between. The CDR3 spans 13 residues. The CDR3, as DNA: TGCAGCGAATCGGACAAGGTCTACAATGAGCAGTTCTTC. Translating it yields CSESDKVYNEQFF.

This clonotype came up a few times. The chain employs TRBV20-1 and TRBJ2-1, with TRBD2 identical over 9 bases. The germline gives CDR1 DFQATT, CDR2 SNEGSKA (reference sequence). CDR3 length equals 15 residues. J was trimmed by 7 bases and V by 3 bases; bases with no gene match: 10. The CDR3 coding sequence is TGCAGTGCTAGGCGGAGGCGGGAGGGCCGGAATGAGCAGTTCTTC. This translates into CSARRRREGRNEQFF.

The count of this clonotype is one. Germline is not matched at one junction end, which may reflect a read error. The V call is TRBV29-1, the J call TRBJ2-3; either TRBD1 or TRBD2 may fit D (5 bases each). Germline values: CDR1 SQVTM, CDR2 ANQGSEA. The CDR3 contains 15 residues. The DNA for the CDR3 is TGCAGCGTTGAATTGGGGGAAACCGGCACAGATATGCAGTATTTT. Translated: CSVELGETGTDMQYF.

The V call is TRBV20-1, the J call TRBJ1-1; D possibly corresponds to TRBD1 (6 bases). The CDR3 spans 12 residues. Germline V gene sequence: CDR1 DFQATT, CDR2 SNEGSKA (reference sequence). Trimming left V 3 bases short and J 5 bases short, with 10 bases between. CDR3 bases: TGCAGTGCTAGTCGCACAGGGACTGAAGCTTTCTTT. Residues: CSASRTGTEAFF.

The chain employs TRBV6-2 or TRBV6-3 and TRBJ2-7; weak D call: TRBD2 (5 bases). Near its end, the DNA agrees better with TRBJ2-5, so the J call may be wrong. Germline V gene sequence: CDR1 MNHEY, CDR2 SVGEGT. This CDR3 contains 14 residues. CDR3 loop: CASSAAGAEETQYF. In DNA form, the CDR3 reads TGTGCCAGCTCAGCGGCAGGAGCCGAAGAGACCCAGTACTTC.

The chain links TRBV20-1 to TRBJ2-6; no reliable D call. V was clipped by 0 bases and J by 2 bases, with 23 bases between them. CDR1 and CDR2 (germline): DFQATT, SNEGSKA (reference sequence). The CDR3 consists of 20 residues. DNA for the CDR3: TGCAGTGCTAGAGAGGTGTTGGGGATTCGAAAAGAGGCTGGGGCCAACGTCCTGACTTTC. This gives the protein CSAREVLGIRKEAGANVLTF.

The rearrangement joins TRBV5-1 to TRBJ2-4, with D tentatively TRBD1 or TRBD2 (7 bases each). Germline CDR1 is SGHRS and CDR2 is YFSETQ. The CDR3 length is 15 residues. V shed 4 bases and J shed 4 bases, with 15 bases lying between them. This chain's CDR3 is CASSDGGTAKNIQYF. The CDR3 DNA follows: TGCGCCAGCAGCGACGGGGGGACAGCAAAAAACATTCAGTACTTC.

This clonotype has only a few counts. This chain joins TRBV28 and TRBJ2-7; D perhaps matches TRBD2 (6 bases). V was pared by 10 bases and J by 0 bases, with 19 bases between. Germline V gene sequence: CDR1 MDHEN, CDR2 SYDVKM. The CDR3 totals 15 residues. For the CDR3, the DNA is TGTGCCACCACTCGGCGGGGAAGGAGCTCCTACGAGCAGTACTTC. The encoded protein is CATTRRGRSSYEQYF.

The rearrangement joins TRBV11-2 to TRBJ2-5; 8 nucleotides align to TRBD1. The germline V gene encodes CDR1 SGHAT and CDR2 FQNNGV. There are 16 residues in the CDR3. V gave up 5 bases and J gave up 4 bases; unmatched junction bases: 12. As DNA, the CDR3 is TGTGCCAGCAGCCTGATGCGGACAGGGAGAGGAGAGACCCAGTACTTC. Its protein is CASSLMRTGRGETQYF. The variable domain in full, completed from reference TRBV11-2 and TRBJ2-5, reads EAGVAQSPRYKIIEKRQSVAFWCNPISGHATLYWYQQILGQGPKLLIQFQNNGVVDDSQLPKDRFSAERLKGVDSTLKIQPAKLEDSAVYLCASSLMRTGRGETQYFGPGTRLLVL.

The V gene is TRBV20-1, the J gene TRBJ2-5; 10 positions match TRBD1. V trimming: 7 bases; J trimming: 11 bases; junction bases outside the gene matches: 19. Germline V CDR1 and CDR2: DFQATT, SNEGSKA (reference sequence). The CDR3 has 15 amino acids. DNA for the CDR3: TGCAGTGTGCGTCCCCCGGGACAGGGGACAAGGGAGCAGTACTTC. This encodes CSVRPPGQGTREQYF.

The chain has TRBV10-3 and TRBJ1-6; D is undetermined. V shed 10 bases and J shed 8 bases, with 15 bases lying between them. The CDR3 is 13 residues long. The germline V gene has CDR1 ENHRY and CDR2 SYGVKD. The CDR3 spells CATNEDGHSPLHF. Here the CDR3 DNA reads TGTGCCACCAATGAGGACGGCCATTCACCCCTCCACTTT.

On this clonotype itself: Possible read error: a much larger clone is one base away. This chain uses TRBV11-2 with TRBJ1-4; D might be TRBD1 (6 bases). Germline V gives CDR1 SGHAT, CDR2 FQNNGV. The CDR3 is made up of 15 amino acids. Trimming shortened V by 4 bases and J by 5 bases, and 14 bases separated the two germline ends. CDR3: CASSSTGFENEKLFF. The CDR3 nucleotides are TGTGCCAGCAGCTCAACAGGGTTCGAGAATGAAAAACTGTTTTTT.

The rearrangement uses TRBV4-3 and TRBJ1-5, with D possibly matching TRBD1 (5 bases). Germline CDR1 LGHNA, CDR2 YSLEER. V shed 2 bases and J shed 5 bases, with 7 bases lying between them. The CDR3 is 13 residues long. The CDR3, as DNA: TGCGCCAGCAGCCAAAGAGGGGATCAGCCCCAGCATTTT. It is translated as CASSQRGDQPQHF.

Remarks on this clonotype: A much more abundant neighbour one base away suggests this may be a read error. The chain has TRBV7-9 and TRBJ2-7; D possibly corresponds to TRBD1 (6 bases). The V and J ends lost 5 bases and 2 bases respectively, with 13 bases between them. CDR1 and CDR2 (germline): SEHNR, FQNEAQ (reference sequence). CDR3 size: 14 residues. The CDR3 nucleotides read TGTGCCAGCAGCGTACCCCGGGACACCTACGAGCAGTACTTC. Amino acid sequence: CASSVPRDTYEQYF.

The CDR3 DNA reads as TGTGCCAGCAGCGGGGGACTGGCCTCCTACGAGCAGTACTTC. Its translation is CASSGGLASYEQYF. The chain recombines TRBV9 with TRBJ2-4, with a weak D call TRBD2 (6 bases). Gene TRBJ2-7 matches the end of the DNA better, so the J call may be wrong. The CDR3 runs 14 residues. CDR1 and CDR2 (germline): SGDLS, YYNGEE.

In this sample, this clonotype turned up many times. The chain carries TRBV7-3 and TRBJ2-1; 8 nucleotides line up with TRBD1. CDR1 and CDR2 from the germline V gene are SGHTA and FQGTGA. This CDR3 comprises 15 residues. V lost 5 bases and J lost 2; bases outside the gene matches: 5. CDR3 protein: CASSRGQAPYNEQFF. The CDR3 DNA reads TGTGCCAGCAGCCGGGGACAGGCGCCCTACAATGAGCAGTTCTTC.

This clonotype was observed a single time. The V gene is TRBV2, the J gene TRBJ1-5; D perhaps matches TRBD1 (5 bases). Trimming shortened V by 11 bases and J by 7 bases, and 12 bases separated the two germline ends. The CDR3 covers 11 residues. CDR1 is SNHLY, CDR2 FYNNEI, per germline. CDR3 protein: CASRRDQPQHF. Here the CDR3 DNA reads TGTGCCTCCAGAAGGGACCAGCCCCAGCATTTT.

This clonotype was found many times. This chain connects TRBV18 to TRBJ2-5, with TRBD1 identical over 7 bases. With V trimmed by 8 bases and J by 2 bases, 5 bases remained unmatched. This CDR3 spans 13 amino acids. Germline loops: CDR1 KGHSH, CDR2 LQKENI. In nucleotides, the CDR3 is TGTGCCAGCAGCCGGGGACAGCAAGAGACCCAGTACTTC. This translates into CASSRGQQETQYF. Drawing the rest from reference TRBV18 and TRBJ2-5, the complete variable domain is NAGVMQNPRHLVRRRGQEARLRCSPMKGHSHVYWYRQLPEEGLKFMVYLQKENIIDESGMPKERFSAEFPKEGPSILRIQQVVRGDSAAYFCASSRGQQETQYFGPGTRLLVL.

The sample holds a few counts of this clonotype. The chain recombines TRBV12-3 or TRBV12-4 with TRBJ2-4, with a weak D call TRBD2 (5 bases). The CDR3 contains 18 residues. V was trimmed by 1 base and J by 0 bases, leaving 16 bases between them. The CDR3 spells CASSLVGSGSLAKNIQYF. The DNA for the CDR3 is TGTGCCAGCAGTTTAGTCGGCTCGGGGAGTCTAGCCAAAAACATTCAGTACTTC.